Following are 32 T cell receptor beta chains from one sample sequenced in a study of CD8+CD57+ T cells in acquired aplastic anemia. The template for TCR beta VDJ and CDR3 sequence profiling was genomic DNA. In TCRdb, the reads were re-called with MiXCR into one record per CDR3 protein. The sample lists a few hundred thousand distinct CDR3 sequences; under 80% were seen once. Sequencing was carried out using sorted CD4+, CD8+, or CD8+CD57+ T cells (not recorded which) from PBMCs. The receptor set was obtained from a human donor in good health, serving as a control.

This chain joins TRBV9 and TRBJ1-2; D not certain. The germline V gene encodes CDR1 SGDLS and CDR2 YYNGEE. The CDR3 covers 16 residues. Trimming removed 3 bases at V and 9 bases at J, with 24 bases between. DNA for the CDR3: TGTGCCAGCAGCGATGGTTTGAAGGATACGCTGTATTGCTACACCTTC. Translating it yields CASSDGLKDTLYCYTF.

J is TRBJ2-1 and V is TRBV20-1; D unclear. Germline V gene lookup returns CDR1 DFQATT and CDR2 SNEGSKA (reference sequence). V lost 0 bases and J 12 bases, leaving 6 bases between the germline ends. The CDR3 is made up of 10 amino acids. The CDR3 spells CSARDEGQFF. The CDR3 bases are TGCAGTGCTAGAGATGAAGGGCAGTTCTTC.

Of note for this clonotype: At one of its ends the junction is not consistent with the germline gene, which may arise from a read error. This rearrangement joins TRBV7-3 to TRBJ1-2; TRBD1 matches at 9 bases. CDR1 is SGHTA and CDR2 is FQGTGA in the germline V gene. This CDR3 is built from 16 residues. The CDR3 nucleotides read TGTGCCAGCAGCCAGCGGATAGGACAGGGGAACTTTGGCTACACCTTC. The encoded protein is CASSQRIGQGNFGYTF.

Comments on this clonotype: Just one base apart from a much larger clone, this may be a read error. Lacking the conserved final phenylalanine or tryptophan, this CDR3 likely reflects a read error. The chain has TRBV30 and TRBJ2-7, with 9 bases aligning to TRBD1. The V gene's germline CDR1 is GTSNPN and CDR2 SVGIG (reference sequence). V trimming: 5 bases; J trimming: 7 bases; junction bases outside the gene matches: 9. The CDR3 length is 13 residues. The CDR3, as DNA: TGTGCCTGGGATTTCGGGACAGGGAGAGAGCAGTACCTC. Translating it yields CAWDFGTGREQYL.

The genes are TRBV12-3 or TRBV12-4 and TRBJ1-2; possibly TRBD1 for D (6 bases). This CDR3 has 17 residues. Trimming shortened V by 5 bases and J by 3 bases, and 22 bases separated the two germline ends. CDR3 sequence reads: CASSTLQQGWGDYGYTF. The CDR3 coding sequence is TGTGCCAGCAGTACCCTCCAACAGGGCTGGGGAGACTATGGCTACACCTTC.

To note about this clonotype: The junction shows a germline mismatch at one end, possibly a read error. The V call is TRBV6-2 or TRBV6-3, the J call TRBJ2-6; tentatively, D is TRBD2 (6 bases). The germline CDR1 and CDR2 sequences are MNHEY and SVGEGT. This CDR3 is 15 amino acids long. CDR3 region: CATSDMGSGPNVLTF. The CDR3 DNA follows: TGTGCCACCAGTGATATGGGGAGCGGGCCCAACGTCCTGACTTTC.

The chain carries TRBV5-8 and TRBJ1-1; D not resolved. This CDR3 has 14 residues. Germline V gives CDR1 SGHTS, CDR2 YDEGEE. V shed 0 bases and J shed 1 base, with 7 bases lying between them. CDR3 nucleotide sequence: TGTGCCAGCAGCTTGGAGCGACCGAACACTGAAGCTTTCTTT. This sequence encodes CASSLERPNTEAFF.

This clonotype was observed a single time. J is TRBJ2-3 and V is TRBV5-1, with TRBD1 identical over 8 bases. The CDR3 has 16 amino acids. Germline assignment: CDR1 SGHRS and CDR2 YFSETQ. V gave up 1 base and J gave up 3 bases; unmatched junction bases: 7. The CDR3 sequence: CASSLTGGRTTDTQYF. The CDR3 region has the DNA TGCGCCAGCAGCTTGACAGGGGGGCGTACGACAGATACGCAGTATTTT.

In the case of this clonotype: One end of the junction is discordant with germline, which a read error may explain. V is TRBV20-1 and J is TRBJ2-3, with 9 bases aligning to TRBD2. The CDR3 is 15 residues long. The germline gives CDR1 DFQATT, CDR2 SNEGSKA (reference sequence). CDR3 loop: CSALSVGLATGTQYF. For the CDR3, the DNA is TGCAGTGCTCTTTCGGTGGGACTAGCAACAGGTACGCAGTATTTT.

The DNA of the CDR3 is TGCAGTGCTAGAGATTGGGGTCAGCTCACTAGCGGGGGCTACGAGCAGTACTTC. Protein product: CSARDWGQLTSGGYEQYF. V usage is TRBV20-1 and J usage is TRBJ2-7, with 11 bases fitting TRBD2. J lost 3 bases, V lost 0 bases, and 13 bases had no gene match. This CDR3 has 18 amino acids. The germline CDR1 and CDR2 sequences are DFQATT and SNEGSKA (reference sequence).

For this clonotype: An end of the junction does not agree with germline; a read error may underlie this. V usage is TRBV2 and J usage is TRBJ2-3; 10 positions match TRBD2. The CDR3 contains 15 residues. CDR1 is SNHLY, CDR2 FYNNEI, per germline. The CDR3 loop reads CASRALAGLTDTQYF. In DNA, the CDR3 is TGCGCCAGCCGTGCACTAGCGGGGCTCACAGATACGCAGTATTTT.

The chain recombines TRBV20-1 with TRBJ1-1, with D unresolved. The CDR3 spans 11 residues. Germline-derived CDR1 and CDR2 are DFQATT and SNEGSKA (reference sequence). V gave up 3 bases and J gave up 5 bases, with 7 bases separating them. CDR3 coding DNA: TGCAGTGCTAGGACGATGACTGAAGCTTTCTTT. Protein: CSARTMTEAFF.

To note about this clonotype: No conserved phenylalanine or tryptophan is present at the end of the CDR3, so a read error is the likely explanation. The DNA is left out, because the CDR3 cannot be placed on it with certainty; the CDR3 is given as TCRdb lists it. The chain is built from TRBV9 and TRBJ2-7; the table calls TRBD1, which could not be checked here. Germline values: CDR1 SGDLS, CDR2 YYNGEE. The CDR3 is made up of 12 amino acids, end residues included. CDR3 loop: CASSNRGGGKYG.

The CDR3 spells CASSSTPGQGNTGELFF. The CDR3 nucleotides read TGTGCCAGCAGCTCCACCCCTGGACAGGGAAACACCGGGGAGCTGTTTTTT. The gene calls are TRBV3-1 and TRBJ2-2; TRBD1 matches at 8 bases. Unmatched junction bases numbered 10, after V lost 5 bases and J lost 2 bases. CDR1 and CDR2 (germline): LGHDT, YNNKEL (reference sequence). This CDR3 spans 17 amino acids.

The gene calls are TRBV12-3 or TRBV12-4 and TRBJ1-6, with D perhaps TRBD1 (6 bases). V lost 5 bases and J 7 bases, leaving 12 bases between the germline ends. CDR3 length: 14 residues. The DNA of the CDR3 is TGTGCCAGCAGTCCGTGGCAGGGGAATTCACCCCTCCACTTT. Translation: CASSPWQGNSPLHF.

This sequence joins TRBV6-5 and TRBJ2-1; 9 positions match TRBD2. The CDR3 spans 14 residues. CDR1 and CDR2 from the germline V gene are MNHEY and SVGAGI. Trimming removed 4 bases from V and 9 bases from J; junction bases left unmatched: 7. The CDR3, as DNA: TGTGCCAGCAGTTTGGCGGGAGGGCTCGGTGAGCAGTTCTTC. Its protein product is CASSLAGGLGEQFF.

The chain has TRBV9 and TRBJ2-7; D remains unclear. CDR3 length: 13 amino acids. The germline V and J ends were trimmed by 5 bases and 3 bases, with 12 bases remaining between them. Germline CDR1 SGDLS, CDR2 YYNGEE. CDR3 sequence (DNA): TGTGCCAGCAGTTATAGGCTGGGCTACGAGCAGTACTTC. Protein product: CASSYRLGYEQYF.

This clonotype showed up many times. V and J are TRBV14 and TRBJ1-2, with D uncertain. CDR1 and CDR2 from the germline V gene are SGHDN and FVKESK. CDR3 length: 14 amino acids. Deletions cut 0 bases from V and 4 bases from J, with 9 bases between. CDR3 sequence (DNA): TGTGCCAGCAGCCAAGATTGGAGAATCTATGGCTACACCTTC. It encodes CASSQDWRIYGYTF.

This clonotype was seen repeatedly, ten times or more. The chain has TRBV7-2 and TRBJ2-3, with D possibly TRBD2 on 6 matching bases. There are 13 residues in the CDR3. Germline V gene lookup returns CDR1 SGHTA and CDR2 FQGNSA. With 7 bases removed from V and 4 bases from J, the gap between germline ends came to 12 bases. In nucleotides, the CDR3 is TGTGCCAGCACATGGGGGGTGTCAGATACGCAGTATTTT. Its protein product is CASTWGVSDTQYF.

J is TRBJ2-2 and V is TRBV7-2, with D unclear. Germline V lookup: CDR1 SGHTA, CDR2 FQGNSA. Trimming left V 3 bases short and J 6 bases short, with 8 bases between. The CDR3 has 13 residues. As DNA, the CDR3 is TGTGCCAGCAGCTTCGCCAAGGCCGGGGAGCTGTTTTTT. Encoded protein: CASSFAKAGELFF.

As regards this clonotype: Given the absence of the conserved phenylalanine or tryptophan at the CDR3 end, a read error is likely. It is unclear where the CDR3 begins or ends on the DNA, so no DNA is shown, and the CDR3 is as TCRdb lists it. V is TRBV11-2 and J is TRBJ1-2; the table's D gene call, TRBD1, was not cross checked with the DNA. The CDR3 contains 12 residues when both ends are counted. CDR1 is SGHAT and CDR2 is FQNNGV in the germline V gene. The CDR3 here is CASSLSARGDTS.

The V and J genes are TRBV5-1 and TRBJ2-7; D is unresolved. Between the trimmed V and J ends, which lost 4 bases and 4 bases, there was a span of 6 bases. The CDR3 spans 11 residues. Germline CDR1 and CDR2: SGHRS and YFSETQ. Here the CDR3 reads CASSAEYEQYF. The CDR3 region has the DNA TGCGCCAGCAGCGCCGAATACGAGCAGTACTTC.

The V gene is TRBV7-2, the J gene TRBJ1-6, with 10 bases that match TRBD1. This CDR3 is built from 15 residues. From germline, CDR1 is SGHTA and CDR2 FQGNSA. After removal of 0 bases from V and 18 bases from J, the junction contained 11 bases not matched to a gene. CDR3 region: CASSLAWDRGPGYHF. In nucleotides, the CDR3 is TGTGCCAGCAGCTTAGCCTGGGACAGGGGCCCTGGCTACCACTTT.

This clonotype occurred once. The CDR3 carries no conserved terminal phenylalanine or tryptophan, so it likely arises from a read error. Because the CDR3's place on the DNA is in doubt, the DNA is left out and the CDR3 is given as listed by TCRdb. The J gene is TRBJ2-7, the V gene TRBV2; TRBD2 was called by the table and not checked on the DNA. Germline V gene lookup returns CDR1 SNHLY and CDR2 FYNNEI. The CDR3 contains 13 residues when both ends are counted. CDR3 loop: CASRTGLDYEEYC.

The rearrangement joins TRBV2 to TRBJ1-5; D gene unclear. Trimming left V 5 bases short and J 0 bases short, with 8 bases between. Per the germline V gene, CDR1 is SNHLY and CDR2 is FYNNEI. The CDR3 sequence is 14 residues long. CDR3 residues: CASSIGNSNQPQHF. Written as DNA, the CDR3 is TGTGCCAGCAGTATAGGGAATAGCAATCAGCCCCAGCATTTT.

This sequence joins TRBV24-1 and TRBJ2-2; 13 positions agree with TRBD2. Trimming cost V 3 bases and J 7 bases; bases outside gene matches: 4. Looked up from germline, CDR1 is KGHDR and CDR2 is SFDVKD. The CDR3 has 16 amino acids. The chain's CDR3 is CATSDLGTSGDGELFF. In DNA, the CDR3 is TGTGCCACCAGTGATCTAGGGACTAGCGGGGACGGGGAGCTGTTTTTT.

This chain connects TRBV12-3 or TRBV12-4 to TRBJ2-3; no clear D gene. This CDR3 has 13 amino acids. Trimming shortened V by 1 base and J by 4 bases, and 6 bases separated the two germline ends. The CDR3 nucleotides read TGTGCCAGCAGTTTAGGGATGGCAGATACGCAGTATTTT. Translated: CASSLGMADTQYF.

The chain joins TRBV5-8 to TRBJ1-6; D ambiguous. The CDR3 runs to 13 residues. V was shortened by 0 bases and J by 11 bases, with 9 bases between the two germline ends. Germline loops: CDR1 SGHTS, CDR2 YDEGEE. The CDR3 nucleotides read TGTGCCAGCAGCTTGGACGAGAGGACACCCCTCCACTTT. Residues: CASSLDERTPLHF. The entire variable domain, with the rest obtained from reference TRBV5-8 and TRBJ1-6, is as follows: EAGVTQSPTHLIKTRGQQATLRCSPISGHTSVYWYQQALGLGLQFLLWYDEGEERNRGNFPPRFSGRQFPNYSSELNVNALELEDSALYLCASSLDERTPLHFGNGTRLTVT.

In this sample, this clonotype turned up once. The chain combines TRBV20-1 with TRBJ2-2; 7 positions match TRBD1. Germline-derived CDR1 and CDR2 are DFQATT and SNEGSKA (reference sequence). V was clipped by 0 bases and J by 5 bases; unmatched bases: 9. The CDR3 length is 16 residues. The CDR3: CSARETGTVWTGELFF. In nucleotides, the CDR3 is TGCAGTGCTAGAGAGACAGGGACCGTATGGACCGGGGAGCTGTTTTTT.

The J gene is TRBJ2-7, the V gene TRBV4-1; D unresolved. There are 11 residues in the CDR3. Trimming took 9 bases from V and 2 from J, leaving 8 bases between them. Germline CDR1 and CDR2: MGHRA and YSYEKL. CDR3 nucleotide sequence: TGCGCCAGGAGAGCAGCCTACGAGCAGTACTTC. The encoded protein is CARRAAYEQYF.

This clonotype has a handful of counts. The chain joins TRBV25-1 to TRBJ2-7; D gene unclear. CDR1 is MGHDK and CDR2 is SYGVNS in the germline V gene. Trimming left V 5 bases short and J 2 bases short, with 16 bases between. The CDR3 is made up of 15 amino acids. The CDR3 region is CASSSTQTETYEQYF. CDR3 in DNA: TGTGCCAGCAGTTCCACTCAGACCGAAACCTACGAGCAGTACTTC.

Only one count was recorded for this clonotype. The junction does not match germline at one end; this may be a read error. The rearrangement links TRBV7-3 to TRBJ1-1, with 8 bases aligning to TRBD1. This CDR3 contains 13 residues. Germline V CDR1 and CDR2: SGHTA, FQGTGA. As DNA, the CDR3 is TGTGCCAGCACGGGACAGGAAAACACTGAAGCTTCATTT. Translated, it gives CASTGQENTEASF. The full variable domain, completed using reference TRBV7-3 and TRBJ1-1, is GAGVSQTPSNKVTEKGKYVELRCDPISGHTALYWYRQSLGQGPEFLIYFQGTGAADDSGLPNDRFFAVRPEGSVSTLKIQRTERGDSAVYLCASTGQENTEASFGQGTRLTVV.